These 22 T cell receptor beta chains were sequenced from one sample in a study of tumor-infiltrating lymphocytes in localized non-small cell lung cancer. Assay used: immunoSEQ multiplex PCR; TCRdb lists only in-frame clones, some missing. The table includes about 12,000 clones, 79% detected once. The specimen was lung tumor tissue. The receptors stem from a human donor with non-small cell lung cancer.

V gene TRBV7-9 combines with J gene TRBJ2-7, with 7 nucleotides matching TRBD2. The CDR3 has 13 amino acids. Germline CDR1 is SEHNR and CDR2 is FQNEAQ (reference sequence). Losses at the gene ends were 5 bases for V and 0 bases for J; bases not matched to a gene: 1. In DNA, the CDR3 is TGTGCCAGCAGCCGGACTAGCTCCTACGAGCAGTACTTC. This encodes CASSRTSSYEQYF.

The chain is built from TRBV7-9 and TRBJ2-5; D is possibly TRBD1 (6 bases). The CDR3 runs 15 residues. V was cut by 4 bases and J by 5 bases, with 17 bases left in between. The germline gives CDR1 SEHNR, CDR2 FQNEAQ (reference sequence). The CDR3 DNA is TGTGCCAGCAGCTCCCAGGGGAGCGCACGGGAGACCCAGTACTTC. Protein sequence: CASSSQGSARETQYF.

This clone was found a few times. The rearrangement uses TRBV4-3 and TRBJ1-1, with 8 bases matching TRBD1. Germline CDR1 is LGHNA and CDR2 is YSLEER. V was clipped by 3 bases and J by 0 bases; unmatched bases: 6. The CDR3 totals 16 residues. This CDR3 is CASSQDRVLMNTEAFF. CDR3 coding DNA: TGCGCCAGCAGCCAGGACAGGGTACTAATGAACACTGAAGCTTTCTTT.

DNA of the CDR3: TGTGCCAGCAGTTCAGGGTTCACTGAAGCTTTCTTT. Protein product: CASSSGFTEAFF. This chain joins TRBV7-9 and TRBJ1-1; possibly TRBD1 for D (5 bases). The CDR3 consists of 12 residues. Germline CDR1 and CDR2: SEHNR and FQNEAQ (reference sequence). Trimming cost V 6 bases and J 4 bases, with 9 bases left between them.

This chain links TRBV4-3 with TRBJ1-1; 8 positions match TRBD1. The V segment lost 4 bases and the J segment 0 bases; nucleotides outside the gene matches: 4. Germline values: CDR1 LGHNA, CDR2 YSLEER. CDR3 length: 15 residues. The CDR3 loop reads CASSRGTGLNTEAFF. In DNA, the CDR3 is TGCGCCAGCAGCCGAGGGACAGGACTGAACACTGAAGCTTTCTTT.

Only a few counts were recorded for this clone. J is TRBJ1-2 and V is TRBV28, with 7 bases matching TRBD1. Germline-derived CDR1 and CDR2 are MDHEN and SYDVKM. This CDR3 spans 16 amino acids. The junction had 11 bases not matched to a gene; V was cut back by 3 bases and J by 4 bases. The CDR3 nucleotides are TGTGCCAGCAGTTTTCATTTAGGGGGCAGGGGCTATGGCTACACCTTC. Translated: CASSFHLGGRGYGYTF.

Here the CDR3 reads CASSPDRDQPQHF. DNA of the CDR3: TGTGCCAGCAGCCCCGACAGGGACCAGCCCCAGCATTTT. The chain combines TRBV6-6 with TRBJ1-5; 7 bases fit TRBD1. With V trimmed by 6 bases and J by 7 bases, 6 bases remained unmatched. This CDR3 spans 13 amino acids. Germline CDR1 and CDR2: MNHNY and SVGAGI (reference sequence).

The CDR3, as DNA: TGTGCCAGCAGTGAACAGGGAACTCCATACAATGAGCAGTTCTTC. Translating gives CASSEQGTPYNEQFF. The chain recombines TRBV6-1 with TRBJ2-1; D might be TRBD1 (5 bases). The V gene's germline CDR1 is MNHNS and CDR2 SASEGT. This CDR3 is 15 amino acids long. V lost 2 bases and J lost 4, with 12 bases in between.

The rearrangement links TRBV15 to TRBJ1-2; 9 nucleotides line up with TRBD1. Germline CDR1 is LNHNV and CDR2 is YYDKDF (reference sequence). This CDR3 has 16 residues. V dropped 1 base and J dropped 8; count of bases not matched to a gene: 11. CDR3 region: CATSRGVSTGGEGYTF. The CDR3 coding sequence is TGTGCCACCAGCAGAGGGGTTTCCACAGGGGGCGAAGGCTACACCTTC.

J is TRBJ2-2 and V is TRBV28; 8 nucleotides match TRBD2. CDR1 MDHEN and CDR2 SYDVKM come from the germline V gene. The trim removed 3 bases at V and 3 bases at J, leaving 9 bases unmatched. The CDR3 sequence is 17 residues long. For the CDR3, the DNA is TGTGCCAGCAGTTTCCGGCGGGAGGCAAATGACACCGGGGAGCTGTTTTTT. Encoded protein: CASSFRREANDTGELFF.

In its sample, this clone is medium-sized. The rearrangement links TRBV5-5 to TRBJ2-3; 8 bases agree with TRBD2. Unmatched junction bases numbered 8, after V lost 4 bases and J lost 1 base. Germline assignment: CDR1 SGHKS and CDR2 YYEKEE (reference sequence). This CDR3 contains 16 residues. This chain's CDR3 is CASSTIAGLRTDTQYF. DNA of the CDR3: TGTGCCAGCAGCACTATAGCGGGGCTACGCACAGATACGCAGTATTTT.

This chain joins TRBV7-9 and TRBJ1-2; D perhaps matches TRBD1 (5 bases). Germline assignment: CDR1 SEHNR and CDR2 FQNEAQ (reference sequence). V was trimmed by 7 bases and J by 4 bases, leaving 10 bases between them. This CDR3 comprises 12 residues. CDR3 amino acids: CASKGDFYGYTF. The DNA of the CDR3 is TGTGCCAGCAAAGGGGATTTCTATGGCTACACCTTC.

The chain is built from TRBV5-1 and TRBJ2-7, with 16 positions matching TRBD2. Germline lookup yields CDR1 SGHRS and CDR2 YFSETQ. The CDR3 is 17 residues long. J gave up 3 bases and V 4 bases, and 7 bases lay outside the gene matches. The CDR3 region is CASSRGTSGRVLYEQYF. The DNA of the CDR3 is TGCGCCAGCAGCCGAGGGACTAGCGGGAGGGTACTCTACGAGCAGTACTTC.

The genes are TRBV5-4 and TRBJ2-1; 8 positions agree with TRBD2. With V trimmed by 1 base and J by 5 bases, 11 bases remained unmatched. The CDR3 sequence is 17 residues long. The V gene's germline CDR1 is SGHNT and CDR2 YYREEE (reference sequence). The CDR3 region is CASSLWVAGPKDNEQFF. CDR3 nucleotide sequence: TGTGCCAGCAGCTTGTGGGTAGCGGGACCTAAAGACAATGAGCAGTTCTTC.

The chain uses TRBV5-4 and TRBJ2-4; 8 positions agree with TRBD1. Germline V CDR1 and CDR2: SGHNT, YYREEE (reference sequence). V lost 4 bases and J lost 3; bases outside the gene matches: 6. The CDR3 is 15 residues long. The CDR3 protein is CASSPNTGGKNIQYF. The CDR3 nucleotides read TGTGCCAGCAGCCCGAATACAGGGGGCAAAAACATTCAGTACTTC.

The rearrangement uses TRBV15 and TRBJ2-3, with no clear D. CDR3 length: 13 amino acids. Germline V gene data show CDR1 as LNHNV and CDR2 as YYDKDF (reference sequence). Trimming took off 1 base at V and 3 bases at J, with 5 bases between the two ends. The CDR3 coding sequence is TGTGCCACCAGCAGAGGGGGAACAGATACGCAGTATTTT. It specifies CATSRGGTDTQYF.

The chain uses TRBV6-5 and TRBJ2-5; perhaps TRBD2 as D (6 bases). The CDR3 runs to 16 residues. Germline CDR1 and CDR2: MNHEY and SVGAGI. Trimming took off 0 bases at V and 5 bases at J, with 16 bases between the two ends. The chain's CDR3 is CASSYSEGSSAETQYF. CDR3 nucleotide sequence: TGTGCCAGCAGTTACTCGGAGGGGAGCTCGGCCGAGACCCAGTACTTC.

In its sample, this clone was seen a few times. This chain uses TRBV6-1 with TRBJ1-1; 8 bases map to TRBD1. CDR1 MNHNS and CDR2 SASEGT come from the germline V gene. V dropped 4 bases and J dropped 5; count of bases not matched to a gene: 12. The CDR3 loop spans 16 amino acids. Written as DNA, the CDR3 is TGTGCCAGCAGTGGACTCAGACAGGGGTTGTTTACTGAAGCTTTCTTT. This translates into CASSGLRQGLFTEAFF.

The chain combines TRBV29-1 with TRBJ1-2; 9 bases are a match to TRBD1. This CDR3 spans 16 amino acids. Unmatched junction bases numbered 14, after V lost 6 bases and J lost 3 bases. In germline, CDR1 is SQVTM, CDR2 ANQGSEA. The CDR3 is CSVVRASGQGDYGYTF. CDR3 nucleotides: TGCAGCGTCGTACGGGCCTCGGGACAGGGTGACTATGGCTACACCTTC.

The rearrangement uses TRBV10-3 and TRBJ1-2; 9 bases are shared with TRBD1. CDR3 length: 14 amino acids. The trim removed 6 bases at V and 4 bases at J, leaving 6 bases unmatched. CDR1 and CDR2 from the germline V gene are ENHRY and SYGVKD. The CDR3 sequence is CAISETGGVYGYTF. CDR3 nucleotides: TGTGCCATCAGCGAAACAGGGGGCGTCTATGGCTACACCTTC.

The chain joins TRBV4-1 to TRBJ1-4; perhaps TRBD1 as D (6 bases). Between the trimmed V and J ends, which lost 1 base and 7 bases, there was a span of 10 bases. This CDR3 contains 14 residues. CDR1 and CDR2 (germline): MGHRA, YSYEKL. CDR3 DNA: TGCGCCAGCAGCCAAGTTGGGGGGCGTGAAAAACTGTTTTTT. Amino acid sequence: CASSQVGGREKLFF.

The gene calls are TRBV10-3 and TRBJ1-5, with TRBD1 as a possible D gene (6 bases). The CDR3 covers 13 residues. From germline, CDR1 is ENHRY and CDR2 SYGVKD. Trimming removed 10 bases from V and 4 bases from J, with 14 bases in between. In nucleotides, the CDR3 is TGTGCCACCTCAGGGGCAGATAATCAGCCCCAGCATTTT. As protein: CATSGADNQPQHF.